The entry that follows covers one T cell receptor (beta chain) sequence. The antigen remains undetermined. This entry is derived from a study of shared clonotypes between healthy human individuals. Study-level information: Three plates each covered CD4 naive and memory; CD8 naive two, CD8 memory one.

Every subset's genomic DNA went evenly onto several immunoSEQ plates. TCRdb's table, derived via immunoSEQ multiplex PCR, lists solely in-frame clones and lacks some. The sample yields roughly 2.2 million clones, approximately 95% seen once. The CDR3 contains 18 residues. Findings of the study overall: Naive subsets usually exceeded memory subsets in estimated richness.

The sequencing input was naive CD4+ T cells from PBMCs. Subset of the sample: CD45RA+ positively selected. This chain links TRBV21-1 with TRBJ2-2; the D call in the table, TRBD2, was not verified against the DNA. TRBV21-1 is annotated as a pseudogene. The TCR was taken from a man between 18 and 35 years old in good health. Some clones in this sample may be carry-over from other donors' samples. CDR3 DNA: TGTGCCAGCAGTATCTATAGCGGGAGGGCTACCTGCACCGGGGAGCTGTTTTTT. The encoded protein is CASSIYSGRATCTGELFF.